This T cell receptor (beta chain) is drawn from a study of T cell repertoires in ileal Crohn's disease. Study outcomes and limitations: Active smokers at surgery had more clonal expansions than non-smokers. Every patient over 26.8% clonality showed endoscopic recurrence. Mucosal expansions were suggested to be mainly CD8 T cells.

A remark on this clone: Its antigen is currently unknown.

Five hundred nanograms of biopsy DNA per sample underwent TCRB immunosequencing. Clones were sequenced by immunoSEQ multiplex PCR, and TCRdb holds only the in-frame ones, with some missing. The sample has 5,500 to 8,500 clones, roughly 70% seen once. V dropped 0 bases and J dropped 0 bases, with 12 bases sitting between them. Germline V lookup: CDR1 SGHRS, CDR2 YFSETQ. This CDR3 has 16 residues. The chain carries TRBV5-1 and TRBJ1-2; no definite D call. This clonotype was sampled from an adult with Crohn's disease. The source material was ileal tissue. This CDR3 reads CASSLDSGRANYGYTF. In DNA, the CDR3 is TGCGCCAGCAGCTTGGACAGTGGCAGAGCTAACTATGGCTACACCTTC.